The 10 T cell receptor beta chains below all came from one sample that was sequenced in a study of blood T cell repertoires in COVID-19. Measured with immunoSEQ multiplex PCR; TCRdb has only the in-frame clones, and not every one. The sample carries around 250,000 clones, about 87% recorded once. The sample comprised peripheral blood. The receptors come from an older woman with active or convalescent COVID-19.

The gene calls are TRBV5-1 and TRBJ2-1, with D possibly TRBD2 on 5 matching bases. Trimming removed 0 bases at V and 7 bases at J, with 14 bases between. Germline loops: CDR1 SGHRS, CDR2 YFSETQ. The CDR3 has 15 amino acids. DNA of the CDR3: TGCGCCAGCAGCTTGGCGGGTGCTAGCAGGAATGAGCAGTTCTTC. It encodes CASSLAGASRNEQFF.

The J gene is TRBJ1-4, the V gene TRBV3-1 (or the pseudogene TRBV3-2); D gene uncertain. V shed 1 base and J shed 7 bases, with 10 bases lying between them. This CDR3 has 14 residues. Looked up from germline, CDR1 is LGHDT and CDR2 is YNNKEL (reference sequence). The CDR3 region has the DNA TGTGCCAGCAGCCAAGGGGCGGAGGGTGAAAAACTGTTTTTT. This codes for CASSQGAEGEKLFF.

The rearrangement links TRBV7-2 to TRBJ1-6, with D uncertain. The V end was cut by 1 base, the J end by 4 bases, with 11 bases between. Looked up from germline, CDR1 is SGHTA and CDR2 is FQGNSA. This CDR3 is 16 amino acids long. The CDR3 DNA reads as TGTGCCAGCAGCTTAGATTCAGGCTTTTATAATTCACCCCTCCACTTT. The encoded protein is CASSLDSGFYNSPLHF. Looking up the rest from reference TRBV7-2 and TRBJ1-6 gives the full variable domain: GAGVSQSPSNKVTEKGKDVELRCDPISGHTALYWYRQSLGQGLEFLIYFQGNSAPDKSGLPSDRFSAERTGGSVSTLTIQRTQQEDSAVYLCASSLDSGFYNSPLHFGNGTRLTVT.

The chain recombines TRBV10-2 with TRBJ2-7; TRBD2 is a possible D gene (6 bases). V shed 5 bases and J shed 7 bases, with 12 bases lying between them. Per germline, CDR1 WSHSY and CDR2 SAAADI. This CDR3 spans 12 amino acids. This CDR3 is CASSSGGHEQYF. The CDR3 DNA reads TGCGCCAGCAGTTCTGGAGGGCATGAGCAGTACTTC.

The rearrangement uses TRBV4-3 and TRBJ2-2; D might be TRBD1 (7 bases). Germline CDR1 LGHNA, CDR2 YSLEER. The CDR3 has 15 amino acids. The germline V and J ends were trimmed by 1 base and 5 bases, with 11 bases remaining between them. The CDR3 protein is CASSQGQGGTGELFF. The DNA for the CDR3 is TGCGCCAGCAGCCAAGGGCAGGGGGGAACCGGGGAGCTGTTTTTT.

V gene TRBV19 combines with J gene TRBJ1-5, with D perhaps matching TRBD1 (5 bases). Germline loops: CDR1 LNHDA, CDR2 SQIVND (reference sequence). This CDR3 is 14 amino acids long. Deletions cut 3 bases from V and 6 bases from J, with 12 bases between. Here the CDR3 DNA reads TGTGCCAGTAGTATCGGGGGACTTGGTCAGCCCCAGCATTTT. Translating gives CASSIGGLGQPQHF.

CDR3 coding DNA: TGTGCCAGCAGCTTCGGTCCGGGTGGGGAGACCCAGTACTTC. Protein: CASSFGPGGETQYF. The rearrangement joins TRBV7-9 to TRBJ2-5; D gene uncertain. The CDR3 spans 14 residues. V was trimmed by 3 bases and J by 5 bases, leaving 13 bases between them. Germline V lookup: CDR1 SEHNR, CDR2 FQNEAQ (reference sequence). Combining the CDR3 with reference TRBV7-9 and TRBJ2-5 gives the whole variable domain DTGVSQNPRHKITKRGQNVTFRCDPISEHNRLYWYRQTLGQGPEFLTYFQNEAQLEKSRLLSDRFSAERPKGSFSTLEIQRTEQGDSAMYLCASSFGPGGETQYFGPGTRLLVL.

V gene TRBV11-2 combines with J gene TRBJ2-5, with 8 bases matching TRBD2. The germline gives CDR1 SGHAT, CDR2 FQNNGV. The CDR3 covers 16 residues. Losses at the gene ends were 3 bases for V and 4 bases for J; bases not matched to a gene: 10. The CDR3 here is CASSFSGGLGTETQYF. CDR3 DNA: TGTGCCAGCAGCTTTTCGGGGGGGCTTGGAACAGAGACCCAGTACTTC.

This chain connects TRBV27 to TRBJ2-7; D may be TRBD2 (7 bases). V shed 6 bases and J shed 3 bases, with 12 bases lying between them. This CDR3 contains 13 residues. Germline lookup yields CDR1 MNHEY and CDR2 SMNVEV (reference sequence). CDR3 in DNA: TGTGCCAGCAGCAAGGGGGGGAGCTACGAGCAGTACTTC. Residues: CASSKGGSYEQYF.

V is TRBV7-9 and J is TRBJ1-2, with D perhaps TRBD1 (6 bases). This CDR3 spans 16 amino acids. V was cut by 8 bases and J by 4 bases, with 23 bases left in between. The germline V gene has CDR1 SEHNR and CDR2 FQNEAQ (reference sequence). In DNA form, the CDR3 reads TGTGCCAGCTTAAATTCATCTGGACAGTACCGCTATGGCTACACCTTC. Amino acids: CASLNSSGQYRYGYTF.